The entry below describes one T cell receptor (beta chain). Its antigen is undetermined. This sample was included in a study of memory CD4+ T cells and cytomegalovirus serostatus. Study-level points and caveats: Repertoires predicted CMV serostatus with median bootstrapped AUC of about 0.95.

Authors' data handling: Out-of-frame sequences were removed, leaving a few million distinct TCRbeta sequences. Only in-frame clones appear in the TCRdb table, and some are missing; sequencing was by immunoSEQ multiplex PCR. V, J and clone size derive from that table, while D and trimming were established from the DNA sequence. The data contain fewer than 90,000 clones, just under 80% of them singletons. Single viable CD3+CD4+CD8-CD45RO+ cells were sorted as the memory CD4+ T cells. After thawing, CD4+ T cells were positively selected. The CDR3 is 14 residues long. Germline loops: CDR1 SGDLS, CDR2 YYNGEE. V was clipped by 2 bases and J by 6 bases, with 14 bases between them.

The chain uses TRBV9 and TRBJ1-2, with D possibly matching TRBD1 (6 bases). The receptor was derived from an adult in good health and CMV-seropositive. Specimen: memory CD4+ T cells from blood. CDR3 bases: TGTGCCAGCAGCGTTAGGGACATTGGGGATGGCTACACCTTC. It specifies CASSVRDIGDGYTF.